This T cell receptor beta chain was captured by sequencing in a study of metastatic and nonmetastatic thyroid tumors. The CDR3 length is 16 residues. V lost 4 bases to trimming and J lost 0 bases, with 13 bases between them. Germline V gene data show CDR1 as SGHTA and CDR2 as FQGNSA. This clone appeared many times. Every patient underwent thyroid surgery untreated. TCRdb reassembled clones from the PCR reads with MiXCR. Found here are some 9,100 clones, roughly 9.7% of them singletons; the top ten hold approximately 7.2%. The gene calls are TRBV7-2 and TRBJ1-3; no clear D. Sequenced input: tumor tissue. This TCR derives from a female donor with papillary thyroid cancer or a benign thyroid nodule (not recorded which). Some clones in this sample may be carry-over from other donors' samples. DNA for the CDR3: TGTGCCAGCAGCTCACGACTGCGAGGCTCTGGAAACACCATATATTTT. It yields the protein CASSSRLRGSGNTIYF.